This T cell receptor beta chain is from a study of blood T cell repertoires in COVID-19. Study details: T cells, B-cell-depleted T cells, or PBMCs provided the cDNA or gDNA that served as material.

Here immunoSEQ multiplex PCR was the method, and the copy in TCRdb shows in-frame clones only, minus some. The sample yields 130,000 or so clones, about four fifths seen once. CDR1 and CDR2 from the germline V gene are SGHRS and YFSETQ. This CDR3 has 13 residues. The V and J ends lost 0 bases and 5 bases respectively, with 8 bases between them. The chain combines TRBV5-1 with TRBJ2-5; D not certain. The sequencing input was peripheral blood. This sequence was found in a human donor in a cohort sampled during active COVID-19. The CDR3 here is CASSLGQSETQYF. The CDR3 nucleotides read TGCGCCAGCAGCTTGGGTCAGTCCGAGACCCAGTACTTC.